Presented here are 14 T cell receptor beta chains from one specimen sequenced in a study of beta chain features in type 1 diabetes. The study reverse transcribed the entire isolated RNA, so it sequenced expressed TCRB transcripts. The table came from immunoSEQ multiplex PCR; TCRdb's copy has only in-frame clones and leaves some out. The sample lists 860,000 or so clones; around a sixth were seen once. The sequenced sample was naive CD4+ T cells from blood. The receptors come from a woman younger than 30 in good health.

V usage is TRBV28 and J usage is TRBJ2-7, with TRBD2 matching over 8 bases. Germline CDR1 reads MDHEN; CDR2 reads SYDVKM. The junction had 11 bases not matched to a gene; V was cut back by 4 bases and J by 3 bases. The CDR3 is made up of 16 amino acids. CDR3 amino acids: CASSSWARLASYEQYF. CDR3 sequence (DNA): TGTGCCAGCAGTTCCTGGGCCCGACTAGCGAGCTACGAGCAGTACTTC.

This CDR3 reads CASSPGLAGAGGELFF. The CDR3 DNA reads as TGTGCCAGCAGCCCTGGACTAGCGGGAGCTGGCGGGGAGCTGTTTTTT. The chain uses TRBV7-2 and TRBJ2-2; 13 bases are shared with TRBD2. Unmatched junction bases numbered 7, after V lost 5 bases and J lost 7 bases. The CDR3 sequence is 16 residues long. In germline, CDR1 is SGHTA, CDR2 FQGNSA.

This clone has just a few counts. The chain joins TRBV7-6 to TRBJ1-2; D gene ambiguous. The CDR3 loop spans 13 amino acids. The germline gives CDR1 SGHVS, CDR2 FNYEAQ. V lost 5 bases and J lost 2, with 9 bases in between. For the CDR3, the DNA is TGTGCCAGCAGCCCCCCGGGAAACTATGGCTACACCTTC. This gives the protein CASSPPGNYGYTF.

This clone was observed many times. DNA of the CDR3: TGTGCCAGCAGCCAAAGGACAGGGGGAGAAAAACTGTTTTTT. Residues: CASSQRTGGEKLFF. This chain links TRBV14 with TRBJ1-4; 10 bases match TRBD1. Unmatched junction bases numbered 2, after V lost 2 bases and J lost 8 bases. The CDR3 spans 14 residues. Germline V gives CDR1 SGHDN, CDR2 FVKESK. Complete variable domain (other parts from reference TRBV14 and TRBJ1-4): EAGVTQFPSHSVIEKGQTVTLRCDPISGHDNLYWYRRVMGKEIKFLLHFVKESKQDESGMPNNRFLAERTGGTYSTLKVQPAELEDSGVYFCASSQRTGGEKLFFGSGTQLSVL.

The gene calls are TRBV4-3 and TRBJ2-3; D is possibly TRBD1 (5 bases). CDR3 length: 15 amino acids. The germline gives CDR1 LGHNA, CDR2 YSLEER. The V end was cut by 0 bases, the J end by 3 bases, with 10 bases between. DNA of the CDR3: TGCGCCAGCAGCCAAGATTCGACAGAGACAGATACGCAGTATTTT. Translated: CASSQDSTETDTQYF.

The J gene is TRBJ1-5, the V gene TRBV6-6; 8 nucleotides line up with TRBD1. The germline V gene encodes CDR1 MNHNY and CDR2 SVGAGI (reference sequence). The length of the CDR3 is 16 residues. V lost 5 bases and J lost 1; bases outside the gene matches: 7. CDR3 protein: CASSRQGSWSNQPQHF. DNA for the CDR3: TGTGCCAGCAGTCGACAGGGGTCCTGGAGCAATCAGCCCCAGCATTTT.

This chain joins TRBV27 and TRBJ2-7; 7 bases line up with TRBD1. The CDR3 contains 15 residues. J gave up 2 bases and V 5 bases, and 9 bases lay outside the gene matches. Germline V gene data show CDR1 as MNHEY and CDR2 as SMNVEV (reference sequence). CDR3 region: CASSRLRDRTYEQYF. CDR3 DNA sequence: TGTGCCAGCAGTCGACTCCGGGACAGAACCTACGAGCAGTACTTC.

This clone was counted only a few times. The chain employs TRBV7-2 and TRBJ2-5; TRBD1 matches 8 bases. CDR1 is SGHTA, CDR2 FQGNSA, per germline. The V and J ends lost 5 bases and 2 bases, in that order; junction bases with no gene match: 4. The CDR3 is 14 residues long. The DNA for the CDR3 is TGTGCCAGCAGCGGCCGGGACAGGCAAGAGACCCAGTACTTC. Its protein product is CASSGRDRQETQYF.

This clone was found a few times. The chain carries TRBV6-5 and TRBJ2-1; maybe TRBD2 (5 bases). The V and J ends lost 2 bases and 6 bases respectively, with 8 bases between them. This CDR3 has 13 residues. Germline CDR1 and CDR2: MNHEY and SVGAGI. CDR3 coding DNA: TGTGCCAGCAGTTACGCGGGCTTCAATGAGCAGTTCTTC. It codes for CASSYAGFNEQFF.

The V call is TRBV5-4, the J call TRBJ2-5; the D gene is possibly TRBD1 (6 bases). Germline CDR1 SGHNT, CDR2 YYREEE (reference sequence). This CDR3 has 13 residues. Between the trimmed V and J ends, which lost 2 bases and 4 bases, there was a span of 9 bases. CDR3 DNA sequence: TGTGCCAGCAGCTTCCAGGGGCTAGAGACCCAGTACTTC. Translated, it gives CASSFQGLETQYF.

This clone occurred once. The same CDR3 also results from other DNA sequences found in this sample. The chain combines TRBV18 with TRBJ2-7; D is undetermined. V was shortened by 2 bases and J by 1 base, with 6 bases between the two germline ends. Germline V gives CDR1 KGHSH, CDR2 LQKENI. The CDR3 contains 13 residues. Written as DNA, the CDR3 is TGTGCCAGCTCACCAAGAACTTCCTACGAGCAGTACTTC. Protein product: CASSPRTSYEQYF.

This clone was detected a few times. The same CDR3 can be traced to other DNA sequences in this sample. The CDR3 loop is CASSLGTRNTGELFF. CDR3 nucleotides: TGCGCCAGCAGCTTGGGGACAAGGAACACCGGGGAGCTGTTTTTT. This chain uses TRBV5-1 with TRBJ2-2, with D tentatively TRBD1 (5 bases). Germline CDR1 SGHRS, CDR2 YFSETQ. There are 15 residues in the CDR3. Between the trimmed V and J ends, which lost 0 bases and 1 base, there was a span of 7 bases.

This clone was picked up a small number of times. The chain couples TRBV11-2 to TRBJ2-3; D is possibly TRBD1 (5 bases). This CDR3 spans 17 amino acids. Trimming removed 4 bases from V and 1 base from J, with 18 bases in between. CDR1 and CDR2 from the germline V gene are SGHAT and FQNNGV. The CDR3 reads CASSYPKGRVRTDTQYF. In nucleotides, the CDR3 is TGTGCCAGCAGCTATCCGAAGGGCAGGGTTCGCACAGATACGCAGTATTTT.

The sample holds a few counts of this clone. The V gene is TRBV29-1, the J gene TRBJ2-5, with TRBD1 as a possible D gene (6 bases). CDR3 length: 12 residues. The germline V gene has CDR1 SQVTM and CDR2 ANQGSEA. Trimming left V 5 bases short and J 5 bases short, with 12 bases between. For the CDR3, the DNA is TGCAGCGTTTTCAGGGGAGCGGAGACCCAGTACTTC. It codes for CSVFRGAETQYF.